This TCR beta chain was sequenced in a study of blood T cell repertoires in COVID-19. Whole-study context: T cells, B-cell-depleted T cells, or PBMCs provided the cDNA or gDNA that served as material.

All enrollees were roughly 18 to 89 years old and from 20 to 30 US areas. Participants had their cohort set by participant-reported clinical history. The germline V gene encodes CDR1 MDHEN and CDR2 SYDVKM. CDR3 length: 15 amino acids. Trimming cost V 6 bases and J 3 bases, with 15 bases left between them. The assay was immunoSEQ multiplex PCR, and TCRdb's table has in-frame clones only and misses some. Counted here are 200,000 to 250,000 clones, about nine tenths occurring once; the ten biggest clones make up more than 5%. The chain has TRBV28 and TRBJ1-5; D not resolved. This sequence was found in a woman in her twenties or thirties with acute COVID-19. Sequenced: PBMCs or T cells enriched from blood (not recorded which). The CDR3 spells CASRIRIEANQPQHF. The CDR3 DNA sequence: TGTGCCAGCAGGATAAGAATAGAAGCCAATCAGCCCCAGCATTTT.